Sequencing of this TCR beta chain was carried out in a study of blood T cell repertoires in COVID-19 (dated by TCRdb to about 2020). In the study overall: The collaborator samples originated in the United States, Italy and Spain and spanned the acute and convalescent phases of COVID-19. The material from the prospective study consisted of cDNA or gDNA derived from T cells, B-cell-depleted T cells, or PBMCs. Subjects who had been exposed to COVID-19, were actively infected with it, or had recovered from it provided the deeply sampled blood TCRbeta repertoires that made up the dataset. A freely available public database, intended as a resource for researchers studying the immune response to SARS-CoV-2, is where the repertoires were released. The samples were drawn from two sources: the first 160 participants of the ongoing ImmuneRACE study, and 950 to 1,500 subjects contributed by 6 global collaborators. A de-identified subject ID, COVID-19 status, age in years and sex were almost always included in the sample metadata. Where HLA class I and class II types were available, the types were taken from metadata supplied by the sample provider, not from assay-based typing. The full study reports these points: The amount of clinical and demographic metadata varied by source and participant and was provided uncurated.

TCRbeta CDR3 regions were amplified from genomic DNA using the immunoSEQ Assay, a bias-controlled multiplex PCR. The study's own analysis went as follows. Within the assay, amplification of reference gene primers was used to estimate how many nucleated cells each sample contained. To quantify the absolute abundance of each unique TCRbeta CDR3 rearrangement, sequence reads were collapsed and filtered. For each sample, productive Simpson clonality was calculated as the square root of Simpson's diversity index over productive rearrangements. Not all clones reach the TCRdb copy of this immuneACCESS table, which keeps in-frame sequences only. Checked studies attribute under half of the gap to unresolved V genes and leave the rest unexplained. The D gene and trimming were derived from the DNA, and the V and J assignments and clone size from that table. This sample comprises 70,000 to 90,000 clones, approximately 87% of them detected only once. 15% to 20% of the sample belongs to the ten largest clones.

V is reduced by 7 bases and J by 0 bases, leaving a spacing of 9 bases between them. CDR1 and CDR2 are read off the germline V gene as MDHEN and SYDVKM. The CDR3 runs 13 amino acids, cysteine and phenylalanine included. The only DNA kept is the CDR3, 39 bases in frame from the first base. The collaborating institutions used their own protocols to collect whole blood in K2EDTA tubes. For TCRbeta analysis, collaborator samples were shipped as frozen whole blood, as isolated PBMCs, or as DNA extracted from either sample type. About this clone: The target of this receptor is not known. No clone much larger than this one lies a single base away; base qualities are absent.

The rearrangement combines TRBV28 with TRBJ1-1, with no D gene named confidently. Sequenced: peripheral blood. The source is a woman older than 75 with acute or convalescent COVID-19. In nucleotides, the sequence is TGTGCCAGCATCGACACAATGAACACTGAAGCTTTCTTT. Translation gives CASIDTMNTEAFF.